Listed below are T cell receptor beta chains from one sample, sequenced in a study of high-grade serous ovarian cancer treatment subgroups. TCRdb keeps only in-frame clones here, not all; method: immunoSEQ multiplex PCR. Altogether 2,500 to 4,000 clones are present, 80% being singletons, with the ten largest covering 7.5% to 10%. The sequenced sample was tumor tissue. Receptors originate from a human donor with high-grade serous ovarian cancer. CDR3s include the opening cysteine and the closing phenylalanine or tryptophan. D genes are given only for firm matches. Only some rows state a clone size, as once, few, many or a class for expanded clones.

NA	TRBJ1-5	TRBV19	NA	CASSITLGQPQHF	TGTGCCAGTAGTATCACACTCGGTCAGCCCCAGCATTTT
NA	TRBJ2-7	TRBV11-2	TRBD2	CASSLRLAGVDEQYF	TGTGCCAGCAGCTTAAGACTAGCGGGAGTGGACGAGCAGTACTTC
NA	TRBJ2-3	TRBV11-2	TRBD2	CASSFGSGRSTDTQYF	TGTGCCAGCAGCTTTGGTAGCGGGAGATCAACAGATACGCAGTATTTT
NA	TRBJ2-3	TRBV6-1	NA	CASSESYLDTQYF	TGTGCCAGCAGTGAATCCTACCTAGATACGCAGTATTTT
NA	TRBJ2-2	TRBV29-1	TRBD1	CSVFGTANTGELFF	TGCAGCGTTTTTGGGACAGCGAACACCGGGGAGCTGTTTTTT
NA	TRBJ2-7	TRBV6-6	TRBD1	CASSYEKGTGAYEQYF	TGTGCCAGCAGTTACGAGAAGGGGACAGGGGCCTACGAGCAGTACTTC
NA	TRBJ1-5	TRBV2	TRBD1	CASSQDRDGGYSNQPQHF	TGTGCCAGCAGTCAGGACAGGGACGGTGGGTATAGCAATCAGCCCCAGCATTTT
NA	TRBJ2-3	TRBV7-2	NA	CASSFGLQRSTDTQYF	TGTGCCAGCAGCTTTGGACTACAACGTAGCACAGATACGCAGTATTTT
NA	TRBJ2-7	TRBV27	TRBD1	CASRGTGISSYEQYF	TGTGCCAGCAGGGGGACAGGGATTTCCTCCTACGAGCAGTACTTC
NA	TRBJ2-1	TRBV29-1	TRBD2	CSAECGRAYNEQFF	TGCAGCGCTGAATGCGGGAGGGCCTACAATGAGCAGTTCTTC
once	TRBJ2-7	TRBV29-1	NA	CSVTSSSYEQYF	TGCAGCGTTACTTCCAGCTCCTACGAGCAGTACTTC
NA	TRBJ2-7	TRBV21-1	NA	CASSPPYEQYF	TGTGCCAGCAGCCCCCCCTACGAGCAGTACTTC
NA	TRBJ1-2	TRBV6-4	NA	CASSVTATRNYGYTF	TGTGCCAGCAGTGTTACAGCCACGAGGAACTATGGCTACACCTTC
NA	TRBJ2-1	TRBV11-2	TRBD2	CASSSIAGRHNEQFF	TGTGCCAGCAGCTCTATAGCGGGACGACACAATGAGCAGTTCTTC
NA	TRBJ2-1	TRBV11-2	TRBD2	CASSLLAGRALYNEQFF	TGTGCCAGCAGCCTCTTAGCGGGAAGGGCTCTCTACAATGAGCAGTTCTTC
few	TRBJ2-3	TRBV13	NA	CAGGGQRWTDTQYF	TGTGCCGGGGGGGGGCAGCGTTGGACAGATACGCAGTATTTT
NA	TRBJ1-5	TRBV7-6	TRBD1	CASSLGQGANQPQHF	TGTGCCAGCAGCTTAGGACAGGGGGCGAATCAGCCCCAGCATTTT